The text below deals with one T cell receptor (beta chain). The assay was immunoSEQ multiplex PCR, and TCRdb's table has in-frame clones only and misses some. The sample yields some 300,000 clones, 85% to 90% seen once. Germline V CDR1 and CDR2: SGHVS, FNYEAQ. Trimming pared 2 bases from V and 10 bases from J, leaving 12 bases between. The CDR3 is 14 residues long. This record comes from a study of blood T cell repertoires in COVID-19. Study overall: Samples representing acute and convalescent COVID-19 were sourced from the United States, Italy and Spain. In each case, the material was cDNA or gDNA derived from T cells, B-cell-depleted T cells, or PBMCs.

A Seattle source enrolled patients during active infection and followed them longitudinally. This chain links TRBV7-6 with TRBJ1-6; D perhaps matches TRBD1 (5 bases). The sequencing sample was made of peripheral blood. This clonotype was sampled from a woman between 45 and 60 years old with COVID-19, enrolled during active disease. The CDR3 region has the DNA TGTGCCAGCAGCTTACGGACAAAGGGGTCACCCCTCCACTTT. This codes for CASSLRTKGSPLHF.